This T cell receptor beta chain came from a study of blood T cell repertoires in COVID-19. Overall study: The study drew acute and convalescent COVID-19 samples from the United States, Italy and Spain. The cDNA or gDNA used as material had been derived from T cells, B-cell-depleted T cells, or PBMCs.

Original processing methods: Using reference gene primer amplification, nucleated cell counts were estimated. Profiled with immunoSEQ multiplex PCR; TCRdb holds only in-frame clones, not every one. For V, J and clone size, that table is used; D and trimming come from the DNA. The sample has a few hundred thousand clones; approximately 87% are singletons. Trimming left V 4 bases short and J 4 bases short, with 16 bases between. This CDR3 is 14 amino acids long. Germline assignment: CDR1 SQVTM and CDR2 ANQGSEA. Sequencing was carried out using peripheral blood. V is TRBV29-1 and J is TRBJ1-2; no clear D gene. The clonotype was recovered from a woman aged 30 to 39 with COVID-19, enrolled during active disease. The chain's CDR3 is CSVAPRLGSYGYTF. As DNA, the CDR3 is TGCAGCGTTGCCCCCAGACTCGGTTCCTATGGCTACACCTTC.